This T cell receptor (beta chain) is from a study of cytomegalovirus exposure and HLA in healthy donors (dated by TCRdb to the late 2010s). Study-level background: An earlier analysis of around 600 of the donors reported about 290 Gb of sequence data and some 100 million unique TCR beta sequences from about 200 million T cells. Approximately 300 gigabases of sequencing data and tens of millions of unique TCR sequences were included in an early release covering roughly 600 HLA-typed donors. Of the roughly 390 genotyped donors, less than 85% were placed in the genetic ancestry cluster associated with self-reported Caucasian donors. The aim of the study was to test whether cataloging public T cell receptors could identify signatures of past pathogen exposure. Using immunosequencing, the study profiled T cell repertoires from 640 or so subjects and related those repertoires to cytomegalovirus serostatus. Along with the roughly 700-subject first cohort, a separate validation cohort of around 120 different subjects was used. High-throughput TCR immunosequencing, statistical association of individual TCRs with disease status, and machine learning were combined to predict cytomegalovirus infection status. A later analysis re-examined previously published TCR beta repertoires from 600 to 700 donors and added high-resolution HLA genotyping to investigate patterns of TCR occurrence. Rather than drawing on any new phenotypic data, the later analysis identified candidate immune exposures from TCR beta sequences and the way those sequences occurred across donors. To decide whether each TCR beta V gene segment behaved as functional or pseudogenic, an earlier analysis of some 600 of the donors relied on high-throughput TCR beta sequencing. Donor age, sex, ethnicity and CMV serostatus were compiled alongside the repertoire data. In a later genetic analysis, genome-wide SNP genotypes for about 55% of the roughly 700 donors were used, and that subset was treated as a discovery cohort. All discovery cohort repertoires had been generated on a single sequencing platform. HLA typing covered class I and class II loci at four-digit resolution. The number of donors typed differed by locus, with 629-630 for A, B, C, DRB1 and DQB1, roughly 520 for DQA1, 600 to 610 for DPA1, and approximately 470 for DPB1. Because of strong linkage in the cohort, five DR-DQ haplotypes were treated as single units for association and clustering. Among over 350 genotyped donors of the cohort, an average of approximately 240,000 unique TCR beta nucleotide sequences were sequenced per donor, roughly 20% of them non-productive. The full study reports these points: Linkage disequilibrium might explain the correlated functional status among segregating V segments, but an unknown experimental factor could not be ruled out. A later genetic analysis reported fewer N-insertions in productive TCRs among donors in an Asian-associated ancestry cluster than the roughly 620-donor mean. A further reported finding was that TCR beta sequences accurately predicted the HLA-A and HLA-B alleles for most subjects in the first cohort. Three of the identified cytomegalovirus-associated TCR beta chains were confirmed in vitro to be specific for cytomegalovirus antigens. For the cohort, immune exposure information was limited to CMV serostatus. Strong co-occurrence of HLA alleles, especially DR and DQ, made assigning TCR associations to individual alleles difficult. An association between a missense DCLRE1C variant and V-gene and J-gene trimming of TCR beta chains was found in a later genetic analysis and replicated in an independent cohort. In this cohort, only TCR beta chains were sequenced, and detectable features were limited by the absence of alpha or paired-chain data. Because counts were too low, about 15 rarely observed V segments, including chromosome 9 orphons, were left out of the earlier analysis of some 600 of the donors. In a later analysis, HLA-associated TCR beta chains showed more clonal expansion and lower generation probabilities than non-associated chains that were equally common. A later analysis found that most CMV-associated TCR beta chains appeared HLA-restricted, with HLA associations seemingly driven largely by CMV exposure. In a later analysis, around 15,000 TCR beta sequences were associated with specific HLA alleles at a false discovery rate of 0.05. Several of the top co-occurrence clusters appeared to be linked to parvovirus B19, influenza, CMV and Epstein-Barr virus, according to a later analysis. The presence/absence analyses assumed that sequencing depth was roughly uniform across donors, and that assumption may not be true. A later analysis found that TCR association rates varied across HLA loci, with DRB1 alleles showing the most associated TCRs and HLA-C alleles the fewest. The authors suggested that the approach could potentially be generalized to other disease states and immunological phenotypes. A cluster of highly shared sequence variants was judged likely to be a technical artifact of the sequencing pipeline. Most TCR sequences were observed very rarely across donors, whereas some public TCRs were present in many individuals. Because the 87-base-pair reads could not distinguish some IMGT-functional V segments, including TRBV6-2 and TRBV6-3, those segments were excluded. Broadly in line with IMGT annotations, most TCR beta V segments showed up in productive rearrangements about 87% or about 30% of the time in an earlier analysis of under 700 of the donors. Because HLA typing was unavailable for some donors at each locus, only the typed subset was used in association tests. Cytomegalovirus status was reported to be diagnosed by the classifier with high specificity and sensitivity in both the original and validation cohorts. The study gave a list of some 150 TCR beta chains associated with cytomegalovirus.

With respect to this clone: Its antigen is unknown. No much larger clone is present one base from it, and per-base qualities are unavailable.

The cohort comprised around 700 healthy bone marrow donors. Cohort members were all nominally healthy when sampled, although unrecorded immune exposures were likely present. The donor tested CMV seronegative and was one of the 352 seronegative cohort members. A peripheral blood sample was collected from each donor, and TCR beta sequencing was performed on peripheral blood mononuclear cells. Genomic DNA extraction from the blood cell samples was performed with the Qiagen DNeasy Blood Extraction Kit. The library relied on the immunoSEQ multiplex PCR assay. For the multiplex PCR, a mixture combining 60 forward primers for TCR Vbeta segments and 13 reverse primers for TCR Jbeta segments was used. The CDR3 region of rearranged TCR beta genes was amplified from genomic DNA with a multiplex PCR assay. On the Illumina HiSeq System, the amplified TCR beta libraries were sequenced as 87-base-pair reads. The original pipeline was this. A later analysis tallied roughly 80 million unique TCR beta chains across the 666 repertoires, and about 10 million of those chains were shared by two or more donors. To remove PCR and sequencing errors, raw reads were error-corrected and collapsed into unique sequences using a nearest-neighbor algorithm that merged closely related sequences. V, D and J gene segments were assigned by aligning CDR3 sequences to IMGT reference sequences. For a sequence to be retained, at least a six-nucleotide match to both a V gene segment and a J gene segment was required. A rearrangement counted as productive if the CDR3 had no stop codons and remained in frame with V and J, and every other rearrangement counted as non-productive. Following IMGT convention, CDR3 was defined as the stretch from the second conserved V-encoded cysteine to the conserved J-encoded phenylalanine. Sequences without an unambiguous match to a single V gene segment were excluded from the earlier analysis of 587 of the donors. An earlier analysis of 587 of the donors called V segments functional above 56.7% productive rearrangements and segregating when the between-donor standard deviation exceeded 5%. A statistical classification framework was developed to diagnose cytomegalovirus status using the catalog of TCR beta chain sequences. In a later analysis, V and J genes were assigned by comparing TCR nucleotide sequences against IMGT/GENE-DB human TR gene sequences. The TCRdist pipeline was used in a later analysis to assign CDR3 sequences and most-parsimonious VDJ recombination scenarios. In a later analysis, each TCR beta chain was defined by its CDR3 amino acid sequence together with its V-gene family, and reads lacking a unique V-gene family were excluded. To address suspected cross-contamination and a sequencing artifact, a later analysis removed roughly 580 highly shared, low-generation-probability nucleotide sequences. For each public chain, a later analysis derived a clonal expansion index from normalized ranks of inferred template counts within each repertoire. A later analysis computed generation probabilities with a VDJ recombination model fitted to out-of-frame rearrangements, and checked the results against IGoR. Hypergeometric tests were used in a later analysis to score TCR-TCR, TCR-HLA and TCR-CMV co-occurrence, with a repertoire-size bias correction applied to the TCR pairs. A later analysis estimated false discovery rates by permuting HLA or CMV assignments 20 times. In a later analysis, co-occurring TCRs were grouped with DBSCAN, and TCRdist sequence similarity was added when clustering was performed within HLA-allele-positive subsets. Repertoires with fewer than 30,000 or more than 120,000 public chains, plus five repertoires with anomalous nucleotide sharing, were excluded from co-occurrence clustering. The clones in this table, taken by TCRdb from immuneACCESS, are in-frame only. Not every clone is retained; where verified, under half of the shortfall comes from an unresolved V gene, and the cause of the rest is unknown. That table supplies the V and J calls and clone size; D and trimming were determined from the DNA. Present in this sample are around 100,000 clones, approximately 78% of which were seen just once. Approximately 1.7% of the sample rests with the top ten.

The CDR3 numbers 15 residues from cysteine through phenylalanine. Of the read, only the CDR3 DNA is kept; its 45 bases are in frame from base 1. The germline V gene sets CDR1 to SGHDT and CDR2 to YYEEEE. V sheds 1 base and J sheds 5 bases, leaving 15 bases between their ends. This TCR derives from a woman aged 40-49 years in good health and CMV-seronegative. Recombination connected TRBV5-6 to TRBJ2-5, with a weak D call of TRBD2 (6 bases match). Sequenced sample: PBMCs. The CDR3: CASSLSGSGRETQYF. The DNA reads as follows: TGTGCCAGCAGCTTGTCCGGGAGCGGCCGGGAGACCCAGTACTTC.